This TCR beta chain was captured by sequencing in a study of T cells and Merkel cell carcinoma outcomes. Study-level findings and limits: Reportedly, T-cell repertoire with density predicts Merkel cell carcinoma outcomes.

Of note for this clone: Its antigen is currently unknown.

V was clipped by 5 bases and J by 0 bases; unmatched bases: 4. CDR1 and CDR2 from the germline V gene are SEHNR and FQNEAQ (reference sequence). The CDR3 sequence is 15 residues long. Clones were sequenced by immunoSEQ multiplex PCR, and TCRdb holds only the in-frame ones, with some missing. This repertoire shows 8,000 to 9,500 clones, less than 90% found once; its top ten account for 2% to 3%. This TCR derives from a human donor with Merkel cell carcinoma. V gene TRBV7-9 combines with J gene TRBJ2-4; 7 nucleotides line up with TRBD1. Material: tumor tissue from Merkel cell carcinoma. CDR3 sequence: CASSGGQLAKNIQYF. As DNA, the CDR3 is TGTGCCAGCAGCGGGGGACAGCTAGCCAAAAACATTCAGTACTTC. The full variable domain, with the rest looked up from reference TRBV7-9 and TRBJ2-4, is DTGVSQNPRHKITKRGQNVTFRCDPISEHNRLYWYRQTLGQGPEFLTYFQNEAQLEKSRLLSDRFSAERPKGSFSTLEIQRTEQGDSAMYLCASSGGQLAKNIQYFGAGTRLSVL.